Detailed here is one T cell receptor beta chain. The entry originates in a study of T cells in Graves' hyperthyroidism and ophthalmopathy. The germline CDR1 and CDR2 sequences are SGHRS and YFSETQ. The CDR3 covers 19 residues. With 4 bases clipped from V and 0 bases from J, the junction kept 8 bases outside the gene matches. The source material, RNA transcripts, was used to amplify TCR beta CDR3 regions. Carried out on the TCR CDR3, a first-round RT-PCR used the HTBI primer set. MiXCR, run by TCRdb on the multiplex PCR reads, gives a single entry per CDR3 protein. The table shows fewer than 900,000 distinct CDR3 sequences, with about 15% occurring only once.

The source of this sequence is a man aged 18 to 30 with Graves' hyperthyroidism. The sequenced sample was blood. V and J are TRBV5-1 and TRBJ2-4; 15 bases are shared with TRBD2. CDR3 nucleotide sequence: TGCGCCAGCAGCAGAGGACTAGCGGGAGGGATTCTAGCCAAAAACATTCAGTACTTC. Residues: CASSRGLAGGILAKNIQYF.